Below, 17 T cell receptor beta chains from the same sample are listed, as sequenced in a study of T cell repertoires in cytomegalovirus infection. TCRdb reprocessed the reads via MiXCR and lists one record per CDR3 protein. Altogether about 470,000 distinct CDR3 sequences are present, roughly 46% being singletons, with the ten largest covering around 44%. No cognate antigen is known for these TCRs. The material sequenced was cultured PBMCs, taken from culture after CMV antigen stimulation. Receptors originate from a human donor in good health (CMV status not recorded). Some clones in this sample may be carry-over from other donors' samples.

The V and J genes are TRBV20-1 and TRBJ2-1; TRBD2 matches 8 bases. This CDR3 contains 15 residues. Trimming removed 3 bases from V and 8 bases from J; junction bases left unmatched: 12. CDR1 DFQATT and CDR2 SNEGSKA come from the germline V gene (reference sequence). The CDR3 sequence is CSASPGLDRGDEQFF. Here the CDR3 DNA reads TGCAGTGCTAGCCCGGGACTAGATAGAGGGGATGAGCAGTTCTTC.

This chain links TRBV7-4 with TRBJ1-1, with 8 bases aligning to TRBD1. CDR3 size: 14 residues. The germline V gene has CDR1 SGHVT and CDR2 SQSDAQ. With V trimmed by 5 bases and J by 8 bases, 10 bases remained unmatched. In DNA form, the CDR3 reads TGTGCCAGCAGCCCTCCGGGACAGGACAACGAAGCTTTCTTT. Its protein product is CASSPPGQDNEAFF.

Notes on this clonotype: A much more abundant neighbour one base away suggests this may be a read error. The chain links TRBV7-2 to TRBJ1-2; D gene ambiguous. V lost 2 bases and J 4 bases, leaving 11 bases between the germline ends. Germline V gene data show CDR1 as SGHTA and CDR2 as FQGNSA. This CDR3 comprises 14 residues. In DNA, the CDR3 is TGTGCCAGCAGCTTAACCGACGGTGGCTATGGCTACACCTTC. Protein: CASSLTDGGYGYTF.

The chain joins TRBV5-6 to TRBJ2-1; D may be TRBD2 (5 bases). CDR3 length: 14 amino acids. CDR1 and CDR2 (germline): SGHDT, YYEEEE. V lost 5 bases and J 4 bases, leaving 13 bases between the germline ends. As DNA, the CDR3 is TGTGCCAGCAGTTCACGTTGGAGGTACAATGAGCAGTTCTTC. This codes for CASSSRWRYNEQFF.

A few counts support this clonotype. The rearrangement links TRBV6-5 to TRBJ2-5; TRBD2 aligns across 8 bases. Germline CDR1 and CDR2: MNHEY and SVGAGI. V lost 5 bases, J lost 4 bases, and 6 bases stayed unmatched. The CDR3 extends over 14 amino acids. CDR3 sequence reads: CASSTSGGGETQYF. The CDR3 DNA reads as TGTGCCAGCAGTACTAGCGGAGGAGGAGAGACCCAGTACTTC.

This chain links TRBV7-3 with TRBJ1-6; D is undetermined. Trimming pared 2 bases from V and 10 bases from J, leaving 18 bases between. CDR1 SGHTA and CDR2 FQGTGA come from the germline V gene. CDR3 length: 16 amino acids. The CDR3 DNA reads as TGTGCCAGCAGCTTATCGCAGGAGCTAAAGGAGTCACCCCTCCACTTT. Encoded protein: CASSLSQELKESPLHF.

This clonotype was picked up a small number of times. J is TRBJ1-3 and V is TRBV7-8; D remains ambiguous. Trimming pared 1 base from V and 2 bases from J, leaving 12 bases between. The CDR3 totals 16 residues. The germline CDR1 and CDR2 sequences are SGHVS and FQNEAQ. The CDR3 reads CASSLDRPTTGNTIYF. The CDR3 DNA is TGTGCCAGCAGCTTAGACCGCCCAACAACTGGAAACACCATATATTTT.

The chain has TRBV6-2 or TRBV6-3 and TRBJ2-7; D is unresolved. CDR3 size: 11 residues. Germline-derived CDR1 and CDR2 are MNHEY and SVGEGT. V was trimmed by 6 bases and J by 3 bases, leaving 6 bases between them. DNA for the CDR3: TGTGCCAGCAGACTTCTCTACGAGCAGTACTTC. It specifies CASRLLYEQYF.

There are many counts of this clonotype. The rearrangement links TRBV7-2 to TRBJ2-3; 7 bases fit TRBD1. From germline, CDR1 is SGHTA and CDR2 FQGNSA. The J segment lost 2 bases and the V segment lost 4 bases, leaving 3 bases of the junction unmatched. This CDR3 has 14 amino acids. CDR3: CASSSTGDTDTQYF. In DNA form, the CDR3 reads TGTGCCAGCAGCTCCACAGGGGACACAGATACGCAGTATTTT.

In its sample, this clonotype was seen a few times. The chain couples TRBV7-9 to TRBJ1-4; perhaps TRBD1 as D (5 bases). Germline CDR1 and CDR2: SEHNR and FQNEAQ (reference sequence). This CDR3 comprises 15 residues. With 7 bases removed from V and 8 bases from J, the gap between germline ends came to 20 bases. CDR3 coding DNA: TGTGCCAGCACATGGGGACCTTCTCACGGGGAAAAACTGTTTTTT. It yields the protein CASTWGPSHGEKLFF.

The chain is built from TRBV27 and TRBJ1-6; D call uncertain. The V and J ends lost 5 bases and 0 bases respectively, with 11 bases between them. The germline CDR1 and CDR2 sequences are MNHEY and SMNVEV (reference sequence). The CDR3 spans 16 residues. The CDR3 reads CASSTVRASYNSPLHF. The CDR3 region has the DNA TGTGCCAGCAGTACCGTCCGGGCCTCCTATAATTCACCCCTCCACTTT.

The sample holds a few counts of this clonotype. For the CDR3, the DNA is TGTGCCAGCAGCCGCGGACTAGTTTCCTACAATGAGCAGTTCTTC. Its translation is CASSRGLVSYNEQFF. V and J are TRBV5-4 and TRBJ2-1, with 7 nucleotides matching TRBD2. CDR1 is SGHNT and CDR2 is YYREEE in the germline V gene (reference sequence). The CDR3 is made up of 15 amino acids. V shed 4 bases and J 1 base; nucleotides not matched to a gene: 5.

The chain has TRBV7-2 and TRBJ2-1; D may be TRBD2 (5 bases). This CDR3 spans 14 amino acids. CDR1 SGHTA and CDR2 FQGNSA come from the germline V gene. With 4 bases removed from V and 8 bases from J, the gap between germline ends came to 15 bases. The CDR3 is CASSSLAGYDEQFF. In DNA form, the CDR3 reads TGTGCCAGCAGCTCCCTTGCGGGTTACGATGAGCAGTTCTTC.

The CDR3 here is CASSQDRVTVGGYTF. In nucleotides, the CDR3 is TGCGCCAGCAGCCAAGATAGGGTGACAGTGGGTGGCTACACCTTC. The chain uses TRBV4-3 and TRBJ1-2; TRBD1 might be the D (5 bases). CDR1 is LGHNA, CDR2 YSLEER, per germline. The CDR3 is 15 residues long. Between the trimmed V and J ends, which lost 0 bases and 7 bases, there was a span of 15 bases.

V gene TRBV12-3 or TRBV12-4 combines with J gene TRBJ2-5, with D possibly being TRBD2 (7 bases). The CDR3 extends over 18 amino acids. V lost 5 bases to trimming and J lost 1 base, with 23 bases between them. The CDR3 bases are TGTGCCAGCAGTCTATACTCGTTGGGGGGGGGGCTCCAAGAGACCCAGTACTTC. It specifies CASSLYSLGGGLQETQYF.

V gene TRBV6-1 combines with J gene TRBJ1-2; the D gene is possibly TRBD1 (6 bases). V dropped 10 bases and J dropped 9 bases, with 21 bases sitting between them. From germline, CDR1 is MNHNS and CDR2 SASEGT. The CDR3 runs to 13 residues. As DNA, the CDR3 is TGTGCCACCCCACGGGGGGCGCTTCAGAGCTACACCTTC. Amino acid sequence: CATPRGALQSYTF.

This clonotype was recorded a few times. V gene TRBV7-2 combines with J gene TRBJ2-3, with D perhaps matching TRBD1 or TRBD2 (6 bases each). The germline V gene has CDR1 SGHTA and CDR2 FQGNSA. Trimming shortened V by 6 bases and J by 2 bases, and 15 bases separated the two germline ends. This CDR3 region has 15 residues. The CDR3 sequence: CASRATGLTTDTQYF. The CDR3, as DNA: TGTGCCAGCAGGGCGACAGGACTAACCACAGATACGCAGTATTTT. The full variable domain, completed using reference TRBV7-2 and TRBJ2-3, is GAGVSQSPSNKVTEKGKDVELRCDPISGHTALYWYRQSLGQGLEFLIYFQGNSAPDKSGLPSDRFSAERTGGSVSTLTIQRTQQEDSAVYLCASRATGLTTDTQYFGPGTRLTVL.